This entry is about one T cell receptor (beta chain). Its antigen is unidentified. This entry comes from a study of OX40 agonist ivuxolimab in advanced cancers. Data came from immunoSEQ multiplex PCR; TCRdb stores just in-frame clones and leaves some out. There are 100,000 to 150,000 clones in the sample; just over 90% occur only once, and about 1% lies in the top ten. Overall study findings and caveats: CD8+ T cells were the subset that, on average, had more expanded clones than CD4+.

J gave up 4 bases and V 5 bases, and 9 bases lay outside the gene matches. CDR1 and CDR2 (germline): SGHTA, FQGNSA. The CDR3 totals 15 residues. J is TRBJ1-2 and V is TRBV7-2, with TRBD1 matching over 8 bases. Source: CD4+ or CD8+ T cells sorted from blood, taken in a trial of the OX40 agonist ivuxolimab. This sequence was found in an adult with an advanced solid tumor such as melanoma, head and neck, liver or kidney cancer. CDR3 sequence reads: CASSEGQATLYGYTF. The CDR3 coding sequence is TGTGCCAGCAGCGAGGGACAGGCTACCCTCTATGGCTACACCTTC.